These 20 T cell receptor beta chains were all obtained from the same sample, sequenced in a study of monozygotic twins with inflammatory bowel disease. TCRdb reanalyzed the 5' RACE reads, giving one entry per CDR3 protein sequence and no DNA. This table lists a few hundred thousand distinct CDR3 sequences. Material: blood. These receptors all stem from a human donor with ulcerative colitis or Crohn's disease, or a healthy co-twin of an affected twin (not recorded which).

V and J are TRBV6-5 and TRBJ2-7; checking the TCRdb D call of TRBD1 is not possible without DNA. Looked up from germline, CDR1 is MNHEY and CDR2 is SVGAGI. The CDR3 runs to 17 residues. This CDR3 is CASSYSLKTGPFYEQYF.

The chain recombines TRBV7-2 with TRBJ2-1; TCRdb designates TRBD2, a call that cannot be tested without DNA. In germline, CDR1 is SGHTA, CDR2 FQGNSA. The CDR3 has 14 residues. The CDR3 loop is CASSLEGGLNEQFF.

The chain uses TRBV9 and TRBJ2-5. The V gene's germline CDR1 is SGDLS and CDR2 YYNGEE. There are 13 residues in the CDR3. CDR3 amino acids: CASSDRGSETQYF.

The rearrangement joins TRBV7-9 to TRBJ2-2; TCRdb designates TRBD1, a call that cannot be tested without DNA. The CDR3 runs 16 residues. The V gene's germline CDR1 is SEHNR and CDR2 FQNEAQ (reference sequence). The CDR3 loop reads CASRPGVAPNTGELFF.

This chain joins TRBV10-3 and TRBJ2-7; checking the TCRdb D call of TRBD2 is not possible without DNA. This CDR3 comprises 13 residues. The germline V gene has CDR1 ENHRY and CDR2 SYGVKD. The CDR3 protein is CAILLGTLNEQYF.

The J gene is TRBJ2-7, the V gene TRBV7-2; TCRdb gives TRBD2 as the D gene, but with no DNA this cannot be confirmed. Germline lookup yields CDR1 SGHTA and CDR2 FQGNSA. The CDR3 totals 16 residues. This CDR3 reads CASSPGLDIPYYEQYF.

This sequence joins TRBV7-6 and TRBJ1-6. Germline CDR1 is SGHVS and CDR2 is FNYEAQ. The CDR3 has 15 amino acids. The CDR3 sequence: CASSSRDSYNSPLHF.

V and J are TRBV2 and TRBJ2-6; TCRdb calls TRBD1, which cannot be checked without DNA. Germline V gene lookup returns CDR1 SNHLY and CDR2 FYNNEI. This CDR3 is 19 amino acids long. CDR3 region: CASGAGWGQGATGANVLTF.

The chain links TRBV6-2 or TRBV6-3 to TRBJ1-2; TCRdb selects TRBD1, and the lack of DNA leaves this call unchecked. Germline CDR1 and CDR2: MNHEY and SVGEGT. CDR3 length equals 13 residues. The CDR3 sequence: CASRPGTGSGYTF.

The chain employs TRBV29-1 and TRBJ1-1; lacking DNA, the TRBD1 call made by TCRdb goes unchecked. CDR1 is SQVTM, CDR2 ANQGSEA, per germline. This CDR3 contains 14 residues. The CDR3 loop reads CSVEETGGRAEAFF. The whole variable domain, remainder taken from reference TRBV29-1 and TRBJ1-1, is SAVISQKPSRDICQRGTSLTIQCQVDSQVTMMFWYRQQPGQSLTLIATANQGSEATYESGFVIDKFPISRPNLTFSTLTVSNMSPEDSSIYLCSVEETGGRAEAFFGQGTRLTVV.

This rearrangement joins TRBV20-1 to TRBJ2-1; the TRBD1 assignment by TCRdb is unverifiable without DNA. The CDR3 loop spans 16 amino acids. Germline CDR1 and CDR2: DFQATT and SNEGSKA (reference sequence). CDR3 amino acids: CSAPVPAGGRDNEQFF.

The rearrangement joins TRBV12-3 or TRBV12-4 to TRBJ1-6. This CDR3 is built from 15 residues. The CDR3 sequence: CASSSGASGALALHF.

The CDR3 spells CASSPSRSEETQYF. This chain links TRBV5-1 with TRBJ2-5. The CDR3 sequence is 14 residues long. CDR1 and CDR2 from the germline V gene are SGHRS and YFSETQ. Full variable domain (outside the CDR3, taken from reference TRBV5-1 and TRBJ2-5): KAGVTQTPRYLIKTRGQQVTLSCSPISGHRSVSWYQQTPGQGLQFLFEYFSETQRNKGNFPGRFSGRQFSNSRSEMNVSTLELGDSALYLCASSPSRSEETQYFGPGTRLLVL.

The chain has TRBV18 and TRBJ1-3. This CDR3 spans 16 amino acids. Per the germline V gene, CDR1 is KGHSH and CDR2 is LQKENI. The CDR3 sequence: CASSPDRPGSGNTIYF.

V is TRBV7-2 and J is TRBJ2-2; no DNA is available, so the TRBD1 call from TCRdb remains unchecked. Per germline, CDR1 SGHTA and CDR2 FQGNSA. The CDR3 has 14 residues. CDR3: CASRPRQYTGELFF.

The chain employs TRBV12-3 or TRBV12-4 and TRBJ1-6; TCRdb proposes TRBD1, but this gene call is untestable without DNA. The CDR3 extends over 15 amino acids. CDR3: CASTLGQITNSPLHF.

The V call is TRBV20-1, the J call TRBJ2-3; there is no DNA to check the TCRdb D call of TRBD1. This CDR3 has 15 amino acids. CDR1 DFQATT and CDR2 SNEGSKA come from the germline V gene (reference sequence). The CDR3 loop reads CSATRPGTRGDTQYF.

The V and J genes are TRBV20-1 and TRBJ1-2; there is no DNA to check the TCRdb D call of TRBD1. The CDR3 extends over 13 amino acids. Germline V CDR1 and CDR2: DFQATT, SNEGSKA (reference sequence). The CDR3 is CSASRGGSDTYTF.

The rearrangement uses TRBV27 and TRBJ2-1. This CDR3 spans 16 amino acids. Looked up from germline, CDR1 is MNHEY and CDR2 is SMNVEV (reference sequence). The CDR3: CASSLLRESSYNEQFF.

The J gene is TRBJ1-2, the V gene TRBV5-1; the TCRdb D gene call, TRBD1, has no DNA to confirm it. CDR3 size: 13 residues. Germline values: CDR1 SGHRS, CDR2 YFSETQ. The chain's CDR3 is CATRGGSNYGYTF.